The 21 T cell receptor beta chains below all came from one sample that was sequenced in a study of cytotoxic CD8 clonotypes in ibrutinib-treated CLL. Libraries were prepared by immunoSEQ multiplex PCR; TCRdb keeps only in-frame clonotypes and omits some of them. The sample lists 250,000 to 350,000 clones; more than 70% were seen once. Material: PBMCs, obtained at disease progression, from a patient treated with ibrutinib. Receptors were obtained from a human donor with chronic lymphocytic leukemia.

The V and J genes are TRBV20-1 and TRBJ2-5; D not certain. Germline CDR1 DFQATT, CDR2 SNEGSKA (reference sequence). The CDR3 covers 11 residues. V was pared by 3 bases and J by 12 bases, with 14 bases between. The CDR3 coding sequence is TGCAGTGCTAGGGTGGTTGAACGAAAGTACTTC. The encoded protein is CSARVVERKYF.

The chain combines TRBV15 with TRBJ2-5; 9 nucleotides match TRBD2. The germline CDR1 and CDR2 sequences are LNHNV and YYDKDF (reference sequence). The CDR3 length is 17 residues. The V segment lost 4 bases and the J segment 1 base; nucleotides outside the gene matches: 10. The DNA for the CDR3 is TGTGCCACCAGCACCCCTCTTAGCGGGGGTGCCCAAGAGACCCAGTACTTC. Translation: CATSTPLSGGAQETQYF.

CDR3 DNA: TGTGCCAGCCATTGGGGAACGAACACTGAAGCTTTCTTT. It is translated as CASHWGTNTEAFF. This chain uses TRBV28 with TRBJ1-1, with D unresolved. Trimming left V 8 bases short and J 1 base short, with 11 bases between. CDR3 length: 13 residues. Looked up from germline, CDR1 is MDHEN and CDR2 is SYDVKM.

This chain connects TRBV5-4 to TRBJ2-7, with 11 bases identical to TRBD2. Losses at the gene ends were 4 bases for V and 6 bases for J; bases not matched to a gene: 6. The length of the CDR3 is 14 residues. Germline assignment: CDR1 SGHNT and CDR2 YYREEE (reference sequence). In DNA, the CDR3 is TGTGCCAGCAGCCTTAGCGGGAGGGCCAGCGAGCAGTACTTC. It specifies CASSLSGRASEQYF.

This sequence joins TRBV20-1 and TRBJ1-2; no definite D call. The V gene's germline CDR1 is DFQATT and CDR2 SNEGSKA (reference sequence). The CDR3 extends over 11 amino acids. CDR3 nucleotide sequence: TGCACCGCAGACCCGGGCCATGGCTACACCTTC. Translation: CTADPGHGYTF.

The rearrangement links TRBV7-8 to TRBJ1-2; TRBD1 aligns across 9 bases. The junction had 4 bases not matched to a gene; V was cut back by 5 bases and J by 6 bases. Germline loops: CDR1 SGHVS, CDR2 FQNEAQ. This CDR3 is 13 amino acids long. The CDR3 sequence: CASSPTGGNGYTF. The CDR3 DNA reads TGTGCCAGCAGCCCTACAGGGGGCAATGGCTACACCTTC. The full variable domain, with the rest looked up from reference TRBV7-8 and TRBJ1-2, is GAGVSQSPRYKVAKRGQDVALRCDPISGHVSLFWYQQALGQGPEFLTYFQNEAQLDKSGLPSDRFFAERPEGSVSTLKIQRTQQEDSAVYLCASSPTGGNGYTFGSGTRLTVV.

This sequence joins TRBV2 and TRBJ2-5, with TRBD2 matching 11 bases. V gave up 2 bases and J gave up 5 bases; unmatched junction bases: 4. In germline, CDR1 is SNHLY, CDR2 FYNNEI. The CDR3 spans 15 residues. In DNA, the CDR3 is TGTGCCAGCAGTGAAAGTAGCGGGGGGGCGGAGACCCAGTACTTC. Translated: CASSESSGGAETQYF.

CDR3 coding DNA: TGTGCCTGGAGTGTACACCCTACCCCCCCCCAGCATTTT. Protein product: CAWSVHPTPPQHF. This chain joins TRBV30 and TRBJ1-5, with D hard to call. The CDR3 is 13 amino acids. Germline CDR1 reads GTSNPN; CDR2 reads SVGIG (reference sequence). V was pared by 0 bases and J by 10 bases, with 13 bases between.

CDR3 protein: CSAGHSNQPQHF. The DNA for the CDR3 is TGCAGCGCCGGACATAGCAATCAGCCCCAGCATTTT. This sequence joins TRBV29-1 and TRBJ1-5; TRBD1 might be the D (5 bases). The CDR3 runs 12 residues. V gave up 7 bases and J gave up 0 bases, with 7 bases separating them. Germline V CDR1 and CDR2: SQVTM, ANQGSEA. The full variable domain, with the rest looked up from reference TRBV29-1 and TRBJ1-5, is SAVISQKPSRDICQRGTSLTIQCQVDSQVTMMFWYRQQPGQSLTLIATANQGSEATYESGFVIDKFPISRPNLTFSTLTVSNMSPEDSSIYLCSAGHSNQPQHFGDGTRLSIL.

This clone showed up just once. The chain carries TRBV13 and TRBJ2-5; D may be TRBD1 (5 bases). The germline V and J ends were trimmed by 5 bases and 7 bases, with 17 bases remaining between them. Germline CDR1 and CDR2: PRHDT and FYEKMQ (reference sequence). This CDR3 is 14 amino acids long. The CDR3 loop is CASSLRTIQGTQYF. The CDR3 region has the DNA TGTGCCAGCAGCCTTCGGACGATTCAGGGGACCCAGTACTTC.

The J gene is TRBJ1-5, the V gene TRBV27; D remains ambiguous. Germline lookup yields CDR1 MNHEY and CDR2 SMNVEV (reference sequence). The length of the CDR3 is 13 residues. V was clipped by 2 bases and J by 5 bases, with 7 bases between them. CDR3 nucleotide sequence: TGTGCCAGCAGTTTAAACGGGGATCAGCCCCAGCATTTT. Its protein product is CASSLNGDQPQHF.

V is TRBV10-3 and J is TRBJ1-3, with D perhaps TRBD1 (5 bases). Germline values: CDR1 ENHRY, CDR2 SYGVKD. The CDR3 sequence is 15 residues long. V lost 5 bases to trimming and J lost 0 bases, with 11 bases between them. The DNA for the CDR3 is TGTGCCATCAGTCCTGACAGCATCTCTGGAAACACCATATATTTT. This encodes CAISPDSISGNTIYF.

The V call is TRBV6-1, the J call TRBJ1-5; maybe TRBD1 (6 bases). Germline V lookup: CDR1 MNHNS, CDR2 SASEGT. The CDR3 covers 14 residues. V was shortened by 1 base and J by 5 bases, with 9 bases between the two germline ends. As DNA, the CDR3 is TGTGCCAGCAGTGAAGGGGACATTTATCAGCCCCAGCATTTT. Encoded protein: CASSEGDIYQPQHF.

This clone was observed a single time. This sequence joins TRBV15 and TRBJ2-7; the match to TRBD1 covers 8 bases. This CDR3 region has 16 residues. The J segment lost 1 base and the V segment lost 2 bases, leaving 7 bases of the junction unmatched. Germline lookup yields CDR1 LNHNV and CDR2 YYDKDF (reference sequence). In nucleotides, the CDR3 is TGTGCCACCAGCAGATTGCAGGGGGCTAGGTCCTACGAGCAGTACTTC. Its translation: CATSRLQGARSYEQYF.

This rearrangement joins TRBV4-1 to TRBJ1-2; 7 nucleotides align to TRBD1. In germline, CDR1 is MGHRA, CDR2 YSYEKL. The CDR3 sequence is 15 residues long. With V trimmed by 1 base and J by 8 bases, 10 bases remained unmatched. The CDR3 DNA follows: TGCGCCAGCAGCCAAGCCGTAGACAGGGTAAACGGCTACACCTTC. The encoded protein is CASSQAVDRVNGYTF.

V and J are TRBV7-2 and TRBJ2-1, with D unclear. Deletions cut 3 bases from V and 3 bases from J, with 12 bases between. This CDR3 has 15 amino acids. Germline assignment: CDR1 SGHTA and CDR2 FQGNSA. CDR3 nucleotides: TGTGCCAGCAGCTTCGGCTTCGGAAACTACAATGAGCAGTTCTTC. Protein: CASSFGFGNYNEQFF.

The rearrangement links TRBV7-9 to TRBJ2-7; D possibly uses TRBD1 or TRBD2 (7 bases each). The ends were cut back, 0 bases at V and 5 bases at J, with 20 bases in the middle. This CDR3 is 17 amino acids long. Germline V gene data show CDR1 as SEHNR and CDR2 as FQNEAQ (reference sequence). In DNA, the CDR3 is TGTGCCAGCAGCTTAGCCCATATTAGCAGGGGGGGACACGAGCAGTACTTC. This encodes CASSLAHISRGGHEQYF.

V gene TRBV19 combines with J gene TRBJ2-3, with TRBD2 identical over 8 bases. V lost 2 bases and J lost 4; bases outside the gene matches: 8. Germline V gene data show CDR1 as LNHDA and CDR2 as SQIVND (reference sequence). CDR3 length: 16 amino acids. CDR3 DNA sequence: TGTGCCAGTAGTATACTCGGACTAGCCGCGGCAGATACGCAGTATTTT. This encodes CASSILGLAAADTQYF.

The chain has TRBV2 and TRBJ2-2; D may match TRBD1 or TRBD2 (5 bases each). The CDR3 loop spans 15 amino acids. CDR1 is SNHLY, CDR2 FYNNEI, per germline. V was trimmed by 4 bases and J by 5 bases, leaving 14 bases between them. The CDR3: CASSAGAPQTGELFF. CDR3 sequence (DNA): TGTGCCAGCAGTGCCGGGGCCCCCCAAACCGGGGAGCTGTTTTTT.

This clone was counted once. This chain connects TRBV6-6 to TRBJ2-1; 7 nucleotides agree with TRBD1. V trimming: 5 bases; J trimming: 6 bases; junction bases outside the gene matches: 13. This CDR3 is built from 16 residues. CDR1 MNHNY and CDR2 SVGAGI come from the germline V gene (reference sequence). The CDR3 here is CASSPPTGLQGNEQFF. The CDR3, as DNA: TGTGCCAGCAGTCCCCCGACAGGGCTGCAAGGCAATGAGCAGTTCTTC.

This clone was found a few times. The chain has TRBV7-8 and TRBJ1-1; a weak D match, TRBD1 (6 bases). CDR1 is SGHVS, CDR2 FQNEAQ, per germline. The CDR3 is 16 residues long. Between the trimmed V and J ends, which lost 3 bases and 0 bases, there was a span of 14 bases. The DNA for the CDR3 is TGTGCCAGCAGCTTCCGGGACACCGACATGAACACTGAAGCTTTCTTT. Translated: CASSFRDTDMNTEAFF.